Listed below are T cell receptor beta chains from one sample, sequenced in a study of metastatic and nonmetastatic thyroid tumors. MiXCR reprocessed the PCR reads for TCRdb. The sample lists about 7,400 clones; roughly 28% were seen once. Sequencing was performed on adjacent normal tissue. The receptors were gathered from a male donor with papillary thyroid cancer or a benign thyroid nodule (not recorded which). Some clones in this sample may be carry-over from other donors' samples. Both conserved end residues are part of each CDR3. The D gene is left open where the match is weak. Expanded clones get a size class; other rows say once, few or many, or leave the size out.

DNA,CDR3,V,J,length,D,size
TGTGCCAGCAGTACCCGACTAGCGGGACCCCTCCAAGATACCCAGTACTTC,CASSTRLAGPLQDTQYF,TRBV6-5,TRBJ2-5,17,TRBD2,NA
TGCAGTGCTAGGGGTGGGACAGGGCATACCAACGAGCAGTACTTC,CSARGGTGHTNEQYF,TRBV20-1,TRBJ2-7,15,TRBD1,many
TGTGCTAGCAGCTTAGGGACAAGCTCCGGCACTTCACCCCTCCACTTT,CASSLGTSSGTSPLHF,TRBV7-7,TRBJ1-6,16,NA,NA
TGCGCCAGCAGCTTGGCTAGTGGGGGGTATGAAAAACTGTTTTTT,CASSLASGGYEKLFF,TRBV5-1,TRBJ1-4,15,NA,NA
TGTGCCAGCAGTTATAGACAGGGGGTAAGCTCCTATAATTCACCCCTCCACTTT,CASSYRQGVSSYNSPLHF,TRBV12-3/TRBV12-4,TRBJ1-6,18,TRBD1,few
TGTGCCAGTAGTATAAAAATCTTCCGGGGACGTAACTCTGGGGCCAACGTCCTGACTTTC,CASSIKIFRGRNSGANVLTF,TRBV19,TRBJ2-6,20,NA,many
TGTGCCAGCCTTTCAGGGGGCGCAATGGGCGAGCAGTACTTC,CASLSGGAMGEQYF,TRBV2,TRBJ2-7,14,TRBD1,NA
TGTGCCAGCAGCTTAACAGCTTCTGGAAACACCATATATTTT,CASSLTASGNTIYF,TRBV13,TRBJ1-3,14,NA,NA
TGTGCCTGGAGCCACTGTGGAGGGCACTACAAGCAGTGCTTC,CAWSHCGGHYKQCF,TRBV30,TRBJ2-7,14,NA,NA
TGTGCCAGCAGTGGGGGGGGAGGGCGGTACAATGAGCAGTTCTTC,CASSGGGGRYNEQFF,TRBV6-1,TRBJ2-1,15,TRBD2,few
TGTGCCAGTAGTATAGTACAGTACCCCACTGAAGCTTTCTTT,CASSIVQYPTEAFF,TRBV19,TRBJ1-1,14,NA,medium-sized
TGTGCCAGCAGCGCGTACTTAGGGGACGAGCAGTACTTC,CASSAYLGDEQYF,TRBV2,TRBJ2-7,13,NA,few
TGCGCCAGCAGACCCTCAGCGGGGGGAGACATTCAGTACTTC,CASRPSAGGDIQYF,TRBV12-3/TRBV12-4,TRBJ2-4,14,TRBD2,few
TGTGCCAGCAGGGATACAGGGGCGATAGCCAAAAACATTCAGTACTTC,CASRDTGAIAKNIQYF,TRBV27,TRBJ2-4,16,TRBD1,medium-sized
TGCGCCAGCAGCCCCCGAAGGGGGGATGGCTACACCTTC,CASSPRRGDGYTF,TRBV4-1,TRBJ1-2,13,NA,many
TGTGCCAGCAGACCCTCAGCGGGGGGCGACATTCAGTACTTC,CASRPSAGGDIQYF,TRBV12-3/TRBV12-4,TRBJ2-4,14,TRBD2,medium-sized
TGTGCCAGCACCCCGGGGACCCGCTACGAGCAGTACTTC,CASTPGTRYEQYF,TRBV6-1,TRBJ2-7,13,NA,NA
TGTGCCAGCAAACTCGGGGATCAGCCCCAGCATTTT,CASKLGDQPQHF,TRBV12-3/TRBV12-4,TRBJ1-5,12,NA,NA
TGTGCCAGCAGCCTCTACCGGGACAGGCACTACGAGCAGTACTTC,CASSLYRDRHYEQYF,TRBV28,TRBJ2-7,15,TRBD1,medium-sized
TGTGCCAGCAGCCTTAGCGGGACCAGCTACGAGCAGTACTTC,CASSLSGTSYEQYF,TRBV14,TRBJ2-7,14,TRBD2,many
TGTGCCAGCAGTGAAGCTCAGAGTCTACGGACTGAAGCTTTCTTT,CASSEAQSLRTEAFF,TRBV6-1,TRBJ1-1,15,NA,NA
TGTGCCAGCAGCCCCCAAAGAAGTCTCCTAGCCAAAAACATTAACATTCAGTACTTC,CASSPQRSLLAKNINIQYF,TRBV4-2,TRBJ2-4,19,NA,many
TGTGCCAGCAGCTTAGCCGAGAACACTGAAGCTTTCTTT,CASSLAENTEAFF,TRBV7-9,TRBJ1-1,13,NA,many
TGTGCCAGTAGTAGCGGGAGCTACGAGCAGTACTTC,CASSSGSYEQYF,TRBV19,TRBJ2-7,12,TRBD2,few
TGTGCCGGCAGTCCTCAGGGAACTGAAGCTTTCTTT,CAGSPQGTEAFF,TRBV6-1,TRBJ1-1,12,NA,medium-sized
TGTGCCAGCGCTAGGACTAGCAGTGAGATCTACGAGCAGTACTTC,CASARTSSEIYEQYF,TRBV2,TRBJ2-7,15,TRBD2,NA
TGCAGTGCTAAGGCTAGCCACTCCTACGAGCAGTACTTC,CSAKASHSYEQYF,TRBV20-1,TRBJ2-7,13,NA,NA
TGTGCCAGCAGCTTGGGGGGAGCGACTGAAGCTTTCTTT,CASSLGGATEAFF,TRBV7-2,TRBJ1-1,13,NA,many
TGTGCCAGCAGCCTTAGCGGGAGTTACAATGAGCAGTTCTTC,CASSLSGSYNEQFF,TRBV5-4,TRBJ2-1,14,TRBD2,many
TGTGCCAGCAGGGGGGATTTCTACGAGCAGTACTTC,CASRGDFYEQYF,TRBV12-3/TRBV12-4,TRBJ2-7,12,NA,few
TGCAGTGCTAGTTACGGGCTTCTGGGAAACACCATATATTTT,CSASYGLLGNTIYF,TRBV20-1,TRBJ1-3,14,NA,NA
TGCAGTGCCACGCCCGGGACAGGGGGTACCGGGGAGCTGTTTTTT,CSATPGTGGTGELFF,TRBV20-1,TRBJ2-2,15,TRBD1,NA
TGTGCCAGCAGTTTGGGGACTAGCGGCACAGATACGCAGTATTTT,CASSLGTSGTDTQYF,TRBV28,TRBJ2-3,15,TRBD2,medium-sized
TGTGCCAGCAGCTCCTTGGGGGGGTACAATGAGCAGTTCTTC,CASSSLGGYNEQFF,TRBV7-8,TRBJ2-1,14,TRBD2,medium-sized
TGTGCCAGCAGTCCAGGACAGGGGATCACCGGGGAGCTGTTTTTT,CASSPGQGITGELFF,TRBV6-1,TRBJ2-2,15,TRBD1,many
TGTGCCAGTAGCGGGCAGGGGGCGCAAAACTATGTCTACACCTTC,CASSGQGAQNYVYTF,TRBV9,TRBJ1-2,15,TRBD1,few
TGTGCCAGCAGTTACTCTGGACTAGCGGGAGGGGTGTCCTACAATGAGCAGTTCTTC,CASSYSGLAGGVSYNEQFF,TRBV6-2/TRBV6-3,TRBJ2-1,19,TRBD2,medium-sized
TGTGCCAGCAGCTTATCGGGCGGTGGGGTGGGTGATACGCAGTATTTT,CASSLSGGGVGDTQYF,TRBV7-3,TRBJ2-3,16,NA,NA
TGTGCCTGGAACCCCGCGCGGACATATGGCTACACCTTC,CAWNPARTYGYTF,TRBV30,TRBJ1-2,13,NA,medium-sized
TGCTCCAGCAGTGAGTCGACAGGGAGCGGGGGGTCAATCGAGGAGCTGTTTTTT,CSSSESTGSGGSIEELFF,TRBV10-2,TRBJ2-2,18,TRBD2,few